This T cell receptor beta chain came from a study of cytomegalovirus exposure and HLA in healthy donors. Study conclusions and caveats: In vitro assays verified that a few CMV-associated chains recognized CMV antigens specifically. Among CMV-associated TCR beta chains, most appeared HLA-restricted in a later analysis. The authors listed approximately 150 TCR beta chains as cytomegalovirus-associated. The authors assumed roughly uniform sequencing depth across donors for presence/absence analyses.

Details on this clone: The antigen is not known.

Amplification used 60 Vbeta primers and 13 Jbeta primers. The table came from immunoSEQ multiplex PCR; TCRdb's copy has only in-frame clones and leaves some out. The repertoire consists of around 130,000 clones, with more than 70% occurring once and the leading ten covering under 7%. The sample comprised PBMCs. The sequence was collected from a young woman in good health and CMV-seropositive.

The chain's CDR3 is CASRGQGISGNTIYF. CDR3 DNA: TGTGCCAGCAGGGGACAGGGGATCTCTGGAAACACCATATATTTT. The rearrangement uses TRBV6-1 and TRBJ1-3, with 10 bases fitting TRBD1. The germline gives CDR1 MNHNS, CDR2 SASEGT. CDR3 length equals 15 residues. With V trimmed by 6 bases and J by 0 bases, 2 bases remained unmatched.